This entry describes one TCR beta chain. Patients in Seattle were enrolled during active infection, then followed longitudinally. This sample stems from a study of blood T cell repertoires in COVID-19. Study-wide context: Sample material is recorded as cDNA or gDNA derived from T cells, B-cell-depleted T cells, or PBMCs.

The authors' processing: Quantification of nucleated cells was approximated via reference gene primer amplification. Clones were read by immunoSEQ multiplex PCR, and TCRdb kept only the in-frame ones, dropping some. V and J calls and clone size come straight from that table; D and trimming were deduced from the DNA. The sample consists of some 150,000 clones, approximately 87% of them appearing once. This CDR3 spans 13 amino acids. With 1 base removed from V and 4 bases from J, the gap between germline ends came to 8 bases. Germline-derived CDR1 and CDR2 are SGHVS and FQNEAQ. The TCR sequence derives from a woman aged 55-69 years with COVID-19, enrolled during active disease. The rearrangement uses TRBV7-8 and TRBJ2-7; D possibly corresponds to TRBD2 (6 bases). Sequences were obtained from peripheral blood. The CDR3 region has the DNA TGTGCCAGCAGCTTAGTCGGGAGATACGAGCAGTACTTC. This codes for CASSLVGRYEQYF.